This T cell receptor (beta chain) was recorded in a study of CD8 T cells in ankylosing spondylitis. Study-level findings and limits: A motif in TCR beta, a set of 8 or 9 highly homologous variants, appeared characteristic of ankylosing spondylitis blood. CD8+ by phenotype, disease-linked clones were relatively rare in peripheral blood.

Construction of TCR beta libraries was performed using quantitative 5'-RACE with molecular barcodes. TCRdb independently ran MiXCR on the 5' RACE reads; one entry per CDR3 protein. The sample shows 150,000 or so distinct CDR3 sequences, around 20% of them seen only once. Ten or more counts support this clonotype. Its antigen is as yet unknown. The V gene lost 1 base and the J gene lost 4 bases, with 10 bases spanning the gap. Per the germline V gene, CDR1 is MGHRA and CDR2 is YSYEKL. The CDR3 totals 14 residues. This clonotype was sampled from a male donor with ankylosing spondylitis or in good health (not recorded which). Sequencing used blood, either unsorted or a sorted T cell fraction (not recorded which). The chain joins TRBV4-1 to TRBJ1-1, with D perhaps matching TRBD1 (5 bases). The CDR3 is CASSQVGDGTEAFF. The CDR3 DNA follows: TGCGCCAGCAGCCAAGTAGGGGATGGCACTGAAGCTTTCTTT.